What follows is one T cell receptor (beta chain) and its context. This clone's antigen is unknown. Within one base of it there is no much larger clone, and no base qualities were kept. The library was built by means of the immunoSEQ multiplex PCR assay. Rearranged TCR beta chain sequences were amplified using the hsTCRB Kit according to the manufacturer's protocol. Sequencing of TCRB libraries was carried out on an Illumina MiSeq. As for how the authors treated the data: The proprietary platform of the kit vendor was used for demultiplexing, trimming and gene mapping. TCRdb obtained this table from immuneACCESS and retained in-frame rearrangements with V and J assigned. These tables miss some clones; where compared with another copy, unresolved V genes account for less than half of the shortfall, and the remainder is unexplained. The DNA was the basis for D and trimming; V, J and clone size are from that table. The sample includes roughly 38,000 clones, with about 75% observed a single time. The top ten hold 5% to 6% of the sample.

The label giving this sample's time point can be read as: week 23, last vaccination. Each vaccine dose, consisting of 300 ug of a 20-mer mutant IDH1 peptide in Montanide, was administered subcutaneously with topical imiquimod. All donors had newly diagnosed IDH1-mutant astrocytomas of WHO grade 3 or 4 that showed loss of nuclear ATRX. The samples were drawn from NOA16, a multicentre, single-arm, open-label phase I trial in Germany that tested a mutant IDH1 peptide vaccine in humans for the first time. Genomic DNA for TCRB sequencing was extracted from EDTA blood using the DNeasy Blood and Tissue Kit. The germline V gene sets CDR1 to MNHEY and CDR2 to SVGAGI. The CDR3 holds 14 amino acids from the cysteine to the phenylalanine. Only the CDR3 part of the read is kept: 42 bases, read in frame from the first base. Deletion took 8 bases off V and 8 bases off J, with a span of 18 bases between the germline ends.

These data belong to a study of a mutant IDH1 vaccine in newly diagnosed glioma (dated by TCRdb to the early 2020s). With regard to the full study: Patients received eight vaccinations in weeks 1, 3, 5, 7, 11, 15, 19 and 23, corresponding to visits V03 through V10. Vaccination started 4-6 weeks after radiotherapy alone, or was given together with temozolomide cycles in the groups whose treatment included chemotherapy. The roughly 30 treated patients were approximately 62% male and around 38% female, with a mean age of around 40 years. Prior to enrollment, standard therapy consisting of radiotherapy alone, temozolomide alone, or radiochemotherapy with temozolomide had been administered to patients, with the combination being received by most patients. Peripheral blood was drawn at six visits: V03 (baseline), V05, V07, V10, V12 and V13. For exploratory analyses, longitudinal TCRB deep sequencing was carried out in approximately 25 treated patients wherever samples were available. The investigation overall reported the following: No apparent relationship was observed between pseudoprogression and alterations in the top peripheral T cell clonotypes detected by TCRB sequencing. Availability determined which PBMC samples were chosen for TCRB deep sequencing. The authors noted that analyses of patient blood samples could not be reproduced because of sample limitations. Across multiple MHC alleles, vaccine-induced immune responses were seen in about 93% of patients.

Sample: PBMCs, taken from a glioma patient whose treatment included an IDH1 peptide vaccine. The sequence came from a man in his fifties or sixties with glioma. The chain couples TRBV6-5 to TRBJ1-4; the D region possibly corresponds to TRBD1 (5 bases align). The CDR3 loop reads CASSWGYRKEKLFF. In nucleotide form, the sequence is TGTGCCAGCTCCTGGGGGTATCGGAAAGAAAAACTGTTTTTT.